This TCR beta chain is drawn from a study of patients and donors after allogeneic stem cell transplantation. Each CDR3 protein is one row after TCRdb ran MiXCR on the RT-PCR reads. The table includes roughly 180,000 distinct CDR3 sequences, around 41% detected once. The CDR3 length is 15 residues. V was trimmed by 5 bases and J by 2 bases, leaving 15 bases between them. In germline, CDR1 is SEHNR, CDR2 FQNEAQ (reference sequence). The origin of this receptor is a human donor who was either an allogeneic HSCT recipient or a stem cell or donor lymphocyte infusion donor (not recorded which). It is not recorded whose cells these are; they may come from a transplant donor. Sample: blood, either unsorted or a sorted T cell fraction (not recorded which). V usage is TRBV7-9 and J usage is TRBJ1-2, with D possibly matching TRBD1 (5 bases). CDR3 coding DNA: TGTGCCAGCAGCACGGGACTTGGGGTCAACTATGGCTACACCTTC. Its protein product is CASSTGLGVNYGYTF.